The 30 T cell receptor beta chains below come from one sample, sequenced in a study of blood T cell repertoires in COVID-19. Sequencing used immunoSEQ multiplex PCR; TCRdb keeps in-frame clones, though not all of them. The table shows more than 130,000 clones, with around nine tenths occurring only once. The sample was peripheral blood. The receptors come from a man aged 45 to 65 with active or convalescent COVID-19.

This sequence joins TRBV7-6 and TRBJ2-1; D might be TRBD2 (6 bases). Per germline, CDR1 SGHVS and CDR2 FNYEAQ. This CDR3 comprises 16 residues. The V gene lost 0 bases and the J gene lost 2 bases, with 11 bases spanning the gap. CDR3 residues: CASSLAGGSAYNEQFF. CDR3 in DNA: TGTGCCAGCAGCTTAGCTGGGGGGAGCGCCTACAATGAGCAGTTCTTC. Full variable domain (remainder filled in from reference TRBV7-6 and TRBJ2-1): GAGVSQSPRYKVTKRGQDVALRCDPISGHVSLYWYRQALGQGPEFLTYFNYEAQQDKSGLPNDRFSAERPEGSISTLTIQRTEQRDSAMYRCASSLAGGSAYNEQFFGPGTRLTVL.

The rearrangement joins TRBV5-1 to TRBJ2-5, with D tentatively TRBD2 (7 bases). Germline lookup yields CDR1 SGHRS and CDR2 YFSETQ. V dropped 1 base and J dropped 4 bases, with 11 bases sitting between them. The CDR3 is 14 amino acids. DNA for the CDR3: TGCGCCAGCAGCTTGAGAAGGGGGGGAGAGACCCAGTACTTC. Translated: CASSLRRGGETQYF.

The chain has TRBV18 and TRBJ2-7, with D possibly matching TRBD1 (6 bases). Germline V gives CDR1 KGHSH, CDR2 LQKENI. The V gene lost 3 bases and the J gene lost 2 bases, with 20 bases spanning the gap. CDR3 length equals 17 residues. This CDR3 reads CASSPPTGIQTTYEQYF. The CDR3, as DNA: TGTGCCAGCTCACCCCCGACAGGCATTCAAACTACCTACGAGCAGTACTTC.

V usage is TRBV14 and J usage is TRBJ2-4; 7 positions match TRBD1. The CDR3 runs 15 residues. CDR1 is SGHDN and CDR2 is FVKESK in the germline V gene. The ends lost 3 bases at V and 6 bases at J; junction bases unmatched: 8. The chain's CDR3 is CASSHLGGAGNIQYF. CDR3 DNA: TGTGCCAGCAGCCACCTAGGGGGCGCTGGAAACATTCAGTACTTC.

The genes are TRBV3-1 (or the pseudogene TRBV3-2) and TRBJ2-7; 7 bases are shared with TRBD2. Germline-derived CDR1 and CDR2 are LGHDT and YNNKEL (reference sequence). Trimming took 1 base from V and 6 from J; bases not matched to a gene: 12. This CDR3 contains 16 residues. CDR3 protein: CASSQATGEGQGEQYF. For the CDR3, the DNA is TGTGCCAGCAGCCAAGCGACGGGGGAGGGCCAAGGCGAGCAGTACTTC.

The V gene is TRBV11-3, the J gene TRBJ2-2, with TRBD1 identical over 7 bases. The CDR3 length is 15 residues. Trimming removed 5 bases from V and 6 bases from J; junction bases left unmatched: 9. Per germline, CDR1 SGHNT and CDR2 YENEEA. Written as DNA, the CDR3 is TGTGCCAGCAGCACCCTCGGGACAGCCCCCGGGGAGCTGTTTTTT. Protein sequence: CASSTLGTAPGELFF.

For the CDR3, the DNA is TGCGCCAGCAGTCGAGCGGGAGTACCTTTTGCAGATACGCAGTATTTT. The encoded protein is CASSRAGVPFADTQYF. J is TRBJ2-3 and V is TRBV5-1; 8 positions match TRBD2. The germline gives CDR1 SGHRS, CDR2 YFSETQ. Losses at the gene ends were 5 bases for V and 4 bases for J; bases not matched to a gene: 12. The CDR3 covers 16 residues.

This clone was observed once. The V call is TRBV18, the J call TRBJ1-1, with TRBD1 identical over 9 bases. The V gene's germline CDR1 is KGHSH and CDR2 LQKENI. J gave up 8 bases and V 3 bases, and 4 bases lay outside the gene matches. The CDR3 is 13 residues long. As DNA, the CDR3 is TGTGCCAGCTCACCGGGACAGGGTGTGGAAGCTTTCTTT. As protein: CASSPGQGVEAFF.

In the case of this clone: Distinct nucleotide sequences in the sample also encode this CDR3. The chain joins TRBV27 to TRBJ1-5, with D possibly being TRBD1 (6 bases). The CDR3 runs to 12 residues. Trimming pared 5 bases from V and 6 bases from J, leaving 8 bases between. Germline V gene sequence: CDR1 MNHEY, CDR2 SMNVEV (reference sequence). CDR3 in DNA: TGTGCCAGCAGTCCACAGGGTCAGCCCCAGCATTTT. Translated, it gives CASSPQGQPQHF.

The V call is TRBV4-1, the J call TRBJ2-1, with TRBD2 matching over 16 bases. V shed 6 bases and J 7 bases; nucleotides not matched to a gene: 6. Germline CDR1 and CDR2: MGHRA and YSYEKL. The CDR3 is made up of 16 amino acids. For the CDR3, the DNA is TGCGCCAGCAGGGGGACTAGCGGGAGGGTTAATAATGAGCAGTTCTTC. This gives the protein CASRGTSGRVNNEQFF.

The J gene is TRBJ2-6, the V gene TRBV4-2; TRBD2 matches at 7 bases. The CDR3 spans 18 residues. The V segment lost 4 bases and the J segment 0 bases; nucleotides outside the gene matches: 9. CDR1 is LGHNA, CDR2 YNFKEQ, per germline. Written as DNA, the CDR3 is TGTGCCAGCAGCCCAAGGGAGGGTTCGCTCTCTGGGGCCAACGTCCTGACTTTC. As protein: CASSPREGSLSGANVLTF.

The chain combines TRBV5-1 with TRBJ2-7; 10 positions agree with TRBD1. This CDR3 spans 15 amino acids. J lost 0 bases, V lost 4 bases, and 4 bases had no gene match. Germline-derived CDR1 and CDR2 are SGHRS and YFSETQ. CDR3 region: CASSLGQGNSYEQYF. The CDR3 DNA reads TGCGCCAGCAGCCTGGGACAGGGGAACTCCTACGAGCAGTACTTC.

On this clone itself: Mismatch with germline at one junction end may stem from a read error. This chain joins TRBV6-2 or TRBV6-3 and TRBJ1-5; 9 nucleotides align to TRBD1. Germline V gene data show CDR1 as MNHEY and CDR2 as SVGEGT. The CDR3 consists of 12 residues. Here the CDR3 DNA reads TGTGCCAGCAGTTACTCGTGGGACAGGGTAGTTTTT. This codes for CASSYSWDRVVF.

V is TRBV6-2 or TRBV6-3 and J is TRBJ1-2, with D unclear. Germline-derived CDR1 and CDR2 are MNHEY and SVGEGT. CDR3 length: 13 residues. V gave up 5 bases and J gave up 8 bases, with 15 bases separating them. CDR3 loop: CASSDYTRYGYTF. CDR3 in DNA: TGTGCCAGCAGTGATTACACGAGGTACGGCTACACCTTC.

This chain links TRBV7-9 with TRBJ2-5; 7 nucleotides line up with TRBD1. Germline V gene lookup returns CDR1 SEHNR and CDR2 FQNEAQ (reference sequence). V gave up 0 bases and J gave up 5 bases; unmatched junction bases: 9. CDR3 length equals 16 residues. For the CDR3, the DNA is TGTGCCAGCAGCTTAGCGACGACAGGGCCTAGGGAGACCCAGTACTTC. Its translation is CASSLATTGPRETQYF.

The V call is TRBV2, the J call TRBJ2-7, with unresolved D. The V end lost 1 base, the J end lost 4 bases, and 14 bases lay between the germline ends. CDR3 size: 15 residues. The germline gives CDR1 SNHLY, CDR2 FYNNEI. The CDR3 DNA sequence: TGTGCCAGCAGTGAAGGGGCAACAAGGAATTACGAGCAGTACTTC. Its translation: CASSEGATRNYEQYF.

The chain carries TRBV27 and TRBJ2-7, with a possible D match to TRBD1 (5 bases). The CDR3 runs to 14 residues. From germline, CDR1 is MNHEY and CDR2 SMNVEV (reference sequence). Trimming took 2 bases from V and 0 from J, leaving 8 bases between them. The CDR3 DNA reads TGTGCCAGCAGTTTAAGGGGCGGCTCCTACGAGCAGTACTTC. Protein: CASSLRGGSYEQYF.

The gene calls are TRBV7-9 and TRBJ2-7; a possible D gene is TRBD1 (6 bases). The length of the CDR3 is 16 residues. The V gene lost 1 base and the J gene lost 6 bases, with 19 bases spanning the gap. Germline V gene lookup returns CDR1 SEHNR and CDR2 FQNEAQ (reference sequence). CDR3 amino acids: CASSLGLGQLRGEQYF. CDR3 nucleotides: TGTGCCAGCAGCTTAGGTCTTGGACAGCTGAGGGGCGAGCAGTACTTC.

The chain links TRBV4-1 to TRBJ2-7, with D hard to call. Germline CDR1 MGHRA, CDR2 YSYEKL. This CDR3 is 15 amino acids long. The V end lost 0 bases, the J end lost 4 bases, and 13 bases lay between the germline ends. Here the CDR3 reads CASSQEIRGNYEQYF. As DNA, the CDR3 is TGCGCCAGCAGCCAAGAGATTCGAGGAAATTACGAGCAGTACTTC.

The rearrangement links TRBV28 to TRBJ2-7, with TRBD2 matching 11 bases. With 6 bases clipped from V and 3 bases from J, the junction kept 4 bases outside the gene matches. The CDR3 totals 14 residues. The germline V gene encodes CDR1 MDHEN and CDR2 SYDVKM. CDR3: CASSLLAGVYEQYF. CDR3 DNA sequence: TGTGCCAGCAGCTTACTAGCGGGAGTCTACGAGCAGTACTTC.

The chain employs TRBV19 and TRBJ1-1; TRBD1 matches 7 bases. Trimming at V came to 7 bases and at J to 0 bases, leaving 5 bases not matched to a gene. Germline V gives CDR1 LNHDA, CDR2 SQIVND (reference sequence). This CDR3 has 14 residues. CDR3 in amino acids: CASTTGVMNTEAFF. CDR3 coding DNA: TGTGCCAGTACCACAGGGGTTATGAACACTGAAGCTTTCTTT.

Only one count was recorded for this clone. As DNA, the CDR3 is TGTGCCAGCAGTTACGCAGGGTCCACCTGGGAGACCCAGTACTTC. Translating it yields CASSYAGSTWETQYF. The chain carries TRBV6-5 and TRBJ2-5; tentative D call: TRBD1 (5 bases). Between the trimmed V and J ends, which lost 2 bases and 5 bases, there was a span of 15 bases. The CDR3 is 15 amino acids. Germline CDR1 and CDR2: MNHEY and SVGAGI.

The rearrangement joins TRBV19 to TRBJ2-1; 11 bases match TRBD2. CDR1 LNHDA and CDR2 SQIVND come from the germline V gene (reference sequence). After removal of 7 bases from V and 6 bases from J, the junction contained 8 bases not matched to a gene. The CDR3 loop spans 15 amino acids. CDR3 coding DNA: TGTGCCAGTACCCTAGCGGGAGGAACCCCCAATGAGCAGTTCTTC. Its translation is CASTLAGGTPNEQFF.

The V call is TRBV12-3 or TRBV12-4, the J call TRBJ1-2, with D uncertain. The CDR3 contains 13 residues. V was pared by 1 base and J by 2 bases, with 5 bases between. The CDR3 loop reads CASSLDGNYGYTF. The CDR3 region has the DNA TGTGCCAGCAGTTTAGACGGGAACTATGGCTACACCTTC.

The chain couples TRBV29-1 to TRBJ1-2; 8 positions match TRBD1. Germline V CDR1 and CDR2: SQVTM, ANQGSEA. The CDR3 length is 15 residues. The V gene end was trimmed by 7 bases and the J gene end by 0 bases; junction bases not matched to a gene: 10. CDR3 protein: CSATGQGRTNYGYTF. The CDR3 DNA follows: TGCAGCGCCACTGGACAGGGCCGTACTAACTATGGCTACACCTTC.

The chain recombines TRBV18 with TRBJ1-2; possibly TRBD1 for D (5 bases). Germline-derived CDR1 and CDR2 are KGHSH and LQKENI. CDR3 length: 15 residues. V was cut by 2 bases and J by 6 bases, with 16 bases left in between. The CDR3 sequence is CASSPDNPWGDGYTF. For the CDR3, the DNA is TGTGCCAGCTCACCAGATAACCCCTGGGGGGATGGCTACACCTTC.

The chain employs TRBV5-1 and TRBJ2-7; 7 bases agree with TRBD1. J was trimmed by 2 bases and V by 5 bases; bases with no gene match: 7. This CDR3 region has 14 residues. Germline V gene sequence: CDR1 SGHRS, CDR2 YFSETQ. In DNA form, the CDR3 reads TGCGCCAGCAGACCCGGGACAGACCCCTACGAGCAGTACTTC. Its translation is CASRPGTDPYEQYF.

This clone has only one observation. The chain combines TRBV19 with TRBJ1-5, with 8 bases lining up with TRBD1. Trimming removed 3 bases from V and 5 bases from J; junction bases left unmatched: 9. CDR1 is LNHDA, CDR2 SQIVND, per germline (reference sequence). The CDR3 length is 16 residues. CDR3 nucleotide sequence: TGTGCCAGTAGTATGGACGGGACAGGTGCATATCAGCCCCAGCATTTT. Translating it yields CASSMDGTGAYQPQHF.

The V call is TRBV12-3 or TRBV12-4, the J call TRBJ2-3, with TRBD1 identical over 7 bases. V shed 7 bases, J shed 4 bases, and the junction held 5 bases outside the gene matches. The CDR3 extends over 13 amino acids. CDR3 protein: CASTDRVPDTQYF. In DNA form, the CDR3 reads TGTGCCAGCACCGACAGGGTCCCAGATACGCAGTATTTT.

The chain has TRBV7-2 and TRBJ2-7, with 7 bases that match TRBD1. This CDR3 has 16 residues. Looked up from germline, CDR1 is SGHTA and CDR2 is FQGNSA. The trim removed 1 base at V and 1 base at J, leaving 7 bases unmatched. The CDR3 sequence is CASSLVRGQGSYEQYF. The CDR3 coding sequence is TGTGCCAGCAGCTTAGTTAGGGGGCAGGGGTCCTACGAGCAGTACTTC.